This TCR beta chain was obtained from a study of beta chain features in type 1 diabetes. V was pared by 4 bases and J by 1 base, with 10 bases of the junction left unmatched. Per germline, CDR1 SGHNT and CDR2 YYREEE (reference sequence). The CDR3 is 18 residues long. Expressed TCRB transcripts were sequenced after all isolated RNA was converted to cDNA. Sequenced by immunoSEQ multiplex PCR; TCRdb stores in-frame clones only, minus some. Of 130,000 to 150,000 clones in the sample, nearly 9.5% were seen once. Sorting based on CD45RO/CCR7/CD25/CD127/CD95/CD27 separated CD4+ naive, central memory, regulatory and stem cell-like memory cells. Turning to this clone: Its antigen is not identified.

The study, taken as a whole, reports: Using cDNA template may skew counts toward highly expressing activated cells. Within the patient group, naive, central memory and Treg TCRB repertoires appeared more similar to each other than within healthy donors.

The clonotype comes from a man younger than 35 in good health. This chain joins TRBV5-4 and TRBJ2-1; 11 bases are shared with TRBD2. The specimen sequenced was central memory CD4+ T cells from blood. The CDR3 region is CASSLSGGARQSYNEQFF. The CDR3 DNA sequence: TGTGCCAGCAGCCTTAGCGGGGGGGCGCGTCAGTCCTACAATGAGCAGTTCTTC.